This TCR beta chain was recorded in a study of blood T cell repertoires in COVID-19. Across the study: Acute and convalescent COVID-19 samples came from the United States, Italy and Spain.

The cohort comprised adults aged about 18 to 100 years residing in under 25 US areas. Self-reported history from a screening survey and questionnaire set each donor's cohort. In the original processing: How many nucleated cells were present was estimated from reference gene primer amplification. Using immunoSEQ multiplex PCR, the repertoire was profiled, and TCRdb retains in-frame clones only, with some absent. The V and J calls and clone size come from that table; D and trimming were worked out from the DNA. The data hold 220,000 or so clones, with approximately 80% observed a single time. This CDR3 has 14 residues. V gave up 11 bases and J gave up 4 bases; unmatched junction bases: 9. Looked up from germline, CDR1 is WSHSY and CDR2 is SAAADI.

Material: PBMCs or T cells enriched from blood (not recorded which). This rearrangement joins TRBV10-2 to TRBJ2-1; TRBD1 aligns across 9 bases. The clonotype originates from a woman in her 40s with acute COVID-19. Here the CDR3 reads CAASGTGSYNEQFF. The CDR3 DNA follows: TGCGCCGCTTCCGGGACAGGGAGTTACAATGAGCAGTTCTTC.